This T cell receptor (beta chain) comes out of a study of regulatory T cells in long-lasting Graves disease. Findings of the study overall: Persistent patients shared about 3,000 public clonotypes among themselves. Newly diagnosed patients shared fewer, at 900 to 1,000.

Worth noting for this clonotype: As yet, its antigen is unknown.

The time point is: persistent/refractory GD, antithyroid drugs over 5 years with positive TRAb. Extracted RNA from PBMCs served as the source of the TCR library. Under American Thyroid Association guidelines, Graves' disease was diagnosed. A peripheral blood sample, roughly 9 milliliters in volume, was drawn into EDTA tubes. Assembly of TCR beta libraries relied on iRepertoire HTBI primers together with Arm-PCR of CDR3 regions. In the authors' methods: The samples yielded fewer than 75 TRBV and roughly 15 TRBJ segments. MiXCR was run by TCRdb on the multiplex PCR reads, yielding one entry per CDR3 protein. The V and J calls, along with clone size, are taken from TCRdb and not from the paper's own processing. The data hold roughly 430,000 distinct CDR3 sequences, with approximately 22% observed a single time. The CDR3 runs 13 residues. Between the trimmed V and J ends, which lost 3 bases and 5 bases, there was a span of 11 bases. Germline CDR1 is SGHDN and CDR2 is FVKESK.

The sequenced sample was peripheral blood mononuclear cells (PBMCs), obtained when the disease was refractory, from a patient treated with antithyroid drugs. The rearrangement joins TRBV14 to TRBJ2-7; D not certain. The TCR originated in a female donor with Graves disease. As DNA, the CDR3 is TGTGCCAGCAGCCACAAACCTTATAACGAGCAGTACTTC. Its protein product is CASSHKPYNEQYF.